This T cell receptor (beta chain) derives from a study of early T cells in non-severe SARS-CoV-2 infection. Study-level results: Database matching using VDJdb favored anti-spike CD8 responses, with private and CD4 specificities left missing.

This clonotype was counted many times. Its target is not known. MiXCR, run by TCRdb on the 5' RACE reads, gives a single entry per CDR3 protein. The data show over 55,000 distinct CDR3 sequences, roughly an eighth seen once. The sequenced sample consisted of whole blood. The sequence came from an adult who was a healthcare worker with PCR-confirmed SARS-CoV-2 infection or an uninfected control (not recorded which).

CDR3 bases: TGTGCCAGCAGCACAACCGGGACAGCAAACTATGGCTACACCTTC. Translated, it gives CASSTTGTANYGYTF. The chain uses TRBV11-2 and TRBJ1-2; 7 positions agree with TRBD1. From germline, CDR1 is SGHAT and CDR2 FQNNGV. The CDR3 spans 15 residues. J was trimmed by 2 bases and V by 5 bases; bases with no gene match: 8.